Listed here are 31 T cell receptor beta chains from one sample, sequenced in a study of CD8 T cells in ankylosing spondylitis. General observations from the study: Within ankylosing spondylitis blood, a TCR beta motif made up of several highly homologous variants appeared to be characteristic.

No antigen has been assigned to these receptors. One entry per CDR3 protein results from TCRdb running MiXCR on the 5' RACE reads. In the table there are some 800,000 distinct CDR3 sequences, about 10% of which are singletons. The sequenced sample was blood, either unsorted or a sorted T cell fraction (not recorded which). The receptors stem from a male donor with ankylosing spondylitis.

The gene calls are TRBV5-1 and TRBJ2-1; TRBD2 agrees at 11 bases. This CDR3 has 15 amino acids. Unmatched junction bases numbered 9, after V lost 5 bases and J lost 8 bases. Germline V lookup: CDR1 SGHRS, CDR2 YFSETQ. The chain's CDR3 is CASRDTSGSPDEQFF. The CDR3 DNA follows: TGCGCCAGCAGAGATACTAGCGGGAGTCCCGATGAGCAGTTCTTC.

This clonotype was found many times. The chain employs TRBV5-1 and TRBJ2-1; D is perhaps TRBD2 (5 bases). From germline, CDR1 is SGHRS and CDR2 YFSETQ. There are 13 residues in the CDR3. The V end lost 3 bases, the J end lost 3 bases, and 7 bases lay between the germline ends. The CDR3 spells CASSSGDYNEQFF. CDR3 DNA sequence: TGCGCCAGCAGCTCCGGGGACTACAATGAGCAGTTCTTC.

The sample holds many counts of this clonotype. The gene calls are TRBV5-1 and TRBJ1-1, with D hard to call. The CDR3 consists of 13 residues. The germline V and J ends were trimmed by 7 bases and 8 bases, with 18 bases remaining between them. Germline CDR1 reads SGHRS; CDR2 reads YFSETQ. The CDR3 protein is CASGPTLGGEAFF. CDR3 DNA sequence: TGCGCCAGCGGACCCACTCTAGGTGGGGAAGCTTTCTTT.

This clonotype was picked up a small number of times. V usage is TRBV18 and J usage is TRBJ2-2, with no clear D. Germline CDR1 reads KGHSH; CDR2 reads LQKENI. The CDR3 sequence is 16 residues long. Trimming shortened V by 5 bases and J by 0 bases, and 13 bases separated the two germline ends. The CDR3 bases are TGTGCCAGCTCAACAGATAAGCCCCCGAACACCGGGGAGCTGTTTTTT. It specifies CASSTDKPPNTGELFF.

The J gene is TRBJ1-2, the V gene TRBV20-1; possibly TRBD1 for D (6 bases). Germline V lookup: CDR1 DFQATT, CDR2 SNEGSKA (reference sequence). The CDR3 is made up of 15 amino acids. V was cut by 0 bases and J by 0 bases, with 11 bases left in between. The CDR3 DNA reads TGCAGTGCTAGAGATCGTCGGACAGCTAACTATGGCTACACCTTC. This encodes CSARDRRTANYGYTF.

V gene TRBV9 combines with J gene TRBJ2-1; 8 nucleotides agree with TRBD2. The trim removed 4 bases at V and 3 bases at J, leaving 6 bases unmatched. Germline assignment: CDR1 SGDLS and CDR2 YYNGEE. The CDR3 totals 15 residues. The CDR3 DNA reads TGTGCCAGCAGCTCGAGGACTAGCTTCTACAATGAGCAGTTCTTC. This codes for CASSSRTSFYNEQFF.

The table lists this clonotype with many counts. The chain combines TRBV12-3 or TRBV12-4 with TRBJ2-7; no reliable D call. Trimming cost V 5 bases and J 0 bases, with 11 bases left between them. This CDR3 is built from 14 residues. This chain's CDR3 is CASSPRRGSYEQYF. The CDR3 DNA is TGTGCCAGCAGTCCCAGACGAGGCTCCTACGAGCAGTACTTC.

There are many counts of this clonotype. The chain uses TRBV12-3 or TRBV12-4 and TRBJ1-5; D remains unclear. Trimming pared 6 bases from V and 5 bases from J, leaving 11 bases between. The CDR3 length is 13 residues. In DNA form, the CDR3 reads TGTGCCAGCAGGACGGGGTTGCATCAGCCCCAGCATTTT. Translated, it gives CASRTGLHQPQHF.

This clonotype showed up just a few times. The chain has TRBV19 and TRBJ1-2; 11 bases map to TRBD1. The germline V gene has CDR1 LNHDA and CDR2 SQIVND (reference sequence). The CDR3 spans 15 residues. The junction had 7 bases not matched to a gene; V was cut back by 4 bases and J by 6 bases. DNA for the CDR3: TGTGCCAGTAGTACGTGGACAGGGGGCGCGGATGGCTACACCTTC. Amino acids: CASSTWTGGADGYTF.

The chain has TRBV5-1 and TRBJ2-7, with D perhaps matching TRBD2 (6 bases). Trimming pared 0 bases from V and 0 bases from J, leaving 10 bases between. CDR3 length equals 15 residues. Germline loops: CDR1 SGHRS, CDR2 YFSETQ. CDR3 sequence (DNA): TGCGCCAGCAGCTTGGCGGGGGTAAGCTCCTACGAGCAGTACTTC. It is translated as CASSLAGVSSYEQYF.

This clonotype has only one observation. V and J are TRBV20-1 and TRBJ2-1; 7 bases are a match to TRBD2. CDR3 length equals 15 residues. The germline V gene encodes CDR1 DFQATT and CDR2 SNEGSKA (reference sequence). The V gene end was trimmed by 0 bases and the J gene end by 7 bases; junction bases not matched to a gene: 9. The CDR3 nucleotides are TGCAGTGCTAGAGATGGGCGGGAGTATGGAAATGAGCAGTTCTTC. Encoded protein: CSARDGREYGNEQFF.

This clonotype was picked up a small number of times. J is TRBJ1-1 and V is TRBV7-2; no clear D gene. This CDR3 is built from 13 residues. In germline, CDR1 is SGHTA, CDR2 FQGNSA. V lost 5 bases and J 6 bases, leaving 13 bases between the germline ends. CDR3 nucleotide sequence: TGTGCCAGCAGCCAGGCGAGGGCCTCTGAAGCTTTCTTT. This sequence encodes CASSQARASEAFF. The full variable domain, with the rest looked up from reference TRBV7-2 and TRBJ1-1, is GAGVSQSPSNKVTEKGKDVELRCDPISGHTALYWYRQSLGQGLEFLIYFQGNSAPDKSGLPSDRFSAERTGGSVSTLTIQRTQQEDSAVYLCASSQARASEAFFGQGTRLTVV.

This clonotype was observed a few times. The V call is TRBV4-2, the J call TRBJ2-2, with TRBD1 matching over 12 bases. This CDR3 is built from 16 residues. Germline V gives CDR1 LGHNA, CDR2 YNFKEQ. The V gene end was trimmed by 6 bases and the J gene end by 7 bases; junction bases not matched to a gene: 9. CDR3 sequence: CASSATGTGGGGELFF. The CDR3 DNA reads TGTGCCAGCAGTGCCACCGGGACAGGGGGCGGCGGGGAGCTGTTTTTT.

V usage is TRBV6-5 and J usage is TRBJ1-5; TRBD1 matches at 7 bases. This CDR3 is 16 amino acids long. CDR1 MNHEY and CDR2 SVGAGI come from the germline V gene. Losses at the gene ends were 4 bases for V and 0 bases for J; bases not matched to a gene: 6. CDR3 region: CASSSIGGRSNQPQHF. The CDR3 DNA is TGTGCCAGCAGTTCTATAGGGGGCCGTAGCAATCAGCCCCAGCATTTT.

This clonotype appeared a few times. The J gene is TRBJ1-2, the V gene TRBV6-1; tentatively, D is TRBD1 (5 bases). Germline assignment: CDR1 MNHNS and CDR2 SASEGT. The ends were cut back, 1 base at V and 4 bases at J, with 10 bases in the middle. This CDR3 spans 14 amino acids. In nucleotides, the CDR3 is TGTGCCAGCAGTGAAGGAGCCCAGGGCTATGGCTACACCTTC. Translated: CASSEGAQGYGYTF.

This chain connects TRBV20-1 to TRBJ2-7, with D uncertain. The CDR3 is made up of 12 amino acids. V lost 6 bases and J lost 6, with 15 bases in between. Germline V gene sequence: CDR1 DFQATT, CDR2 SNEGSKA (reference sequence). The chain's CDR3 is CSAPTTYTEQYF. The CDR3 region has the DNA TGCAGTGCCCCCACGACATACACCGAGCAGTACTTC.

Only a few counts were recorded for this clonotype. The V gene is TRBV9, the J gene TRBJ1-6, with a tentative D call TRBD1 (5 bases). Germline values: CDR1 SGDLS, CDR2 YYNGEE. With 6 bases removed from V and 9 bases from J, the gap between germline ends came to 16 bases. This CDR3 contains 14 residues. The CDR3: CASNFLGAGSPLHF. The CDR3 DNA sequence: TGTGCCAGCAACTTCTTAGGGGCTGGTTCACCCCTCCACTTT. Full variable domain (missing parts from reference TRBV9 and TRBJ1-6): DSGVTQTPKHLITATGQRVTLRCSPRSGDLSVYWYQQSLDQGLQFLIQYYNGEERAKGNILERFSAQQFPDLHSELNLSSLELGDSALYFCASNFLGAGSPLHFGNGTRLTVT.

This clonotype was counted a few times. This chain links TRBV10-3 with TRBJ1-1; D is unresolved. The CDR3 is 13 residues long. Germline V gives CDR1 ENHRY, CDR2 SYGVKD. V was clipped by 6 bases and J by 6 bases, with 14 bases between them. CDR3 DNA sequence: TGTGCCATCAGAGGACGGTTAAACGCTGAAGCTTTCTTT. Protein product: CAIRGRLNAEAFF.

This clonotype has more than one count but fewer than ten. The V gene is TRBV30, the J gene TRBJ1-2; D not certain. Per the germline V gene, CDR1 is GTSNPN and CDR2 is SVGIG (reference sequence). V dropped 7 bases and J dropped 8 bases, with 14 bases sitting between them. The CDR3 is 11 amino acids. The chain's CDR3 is CAYYLPGGYTF. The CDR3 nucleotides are TGTGCCTACTATCTCCCGGGGGGCTACACCTTC.

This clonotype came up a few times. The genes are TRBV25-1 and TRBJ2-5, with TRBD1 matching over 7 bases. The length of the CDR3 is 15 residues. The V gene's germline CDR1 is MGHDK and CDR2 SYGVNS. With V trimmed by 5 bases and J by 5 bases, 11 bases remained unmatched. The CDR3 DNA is TGTGCCAGCAGTCTAGGAGGCGTCAGGGGGGAGACCCAGTACTTC. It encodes CASSLGGVRGETQYF.

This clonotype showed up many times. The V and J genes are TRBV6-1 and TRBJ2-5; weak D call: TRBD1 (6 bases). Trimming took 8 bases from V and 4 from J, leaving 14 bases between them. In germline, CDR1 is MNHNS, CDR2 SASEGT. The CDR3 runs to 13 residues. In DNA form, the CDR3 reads TGTGCCAGCTCGATTGGCAGGGGAGAGACCCAGTACTTC. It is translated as CASSIGRGETQYF.

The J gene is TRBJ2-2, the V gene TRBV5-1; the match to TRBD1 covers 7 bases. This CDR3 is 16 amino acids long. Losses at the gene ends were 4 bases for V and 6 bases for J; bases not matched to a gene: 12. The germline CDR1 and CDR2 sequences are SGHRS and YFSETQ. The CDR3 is CASSNQQGPGAGELFF. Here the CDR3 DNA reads TGCGCCAGCAGCAACCAACAGGGGCCGGGCGCCGGGGAGCTGTTTTTT.

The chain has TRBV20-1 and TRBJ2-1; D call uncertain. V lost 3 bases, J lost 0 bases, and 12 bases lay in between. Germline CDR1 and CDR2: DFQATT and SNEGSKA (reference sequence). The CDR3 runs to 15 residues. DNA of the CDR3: TGCAGTGCTAGTAAGGGCTACAGCTCCTACAATGAGCAGTTCTTC. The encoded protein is CSASKGYSSYNEQFF.

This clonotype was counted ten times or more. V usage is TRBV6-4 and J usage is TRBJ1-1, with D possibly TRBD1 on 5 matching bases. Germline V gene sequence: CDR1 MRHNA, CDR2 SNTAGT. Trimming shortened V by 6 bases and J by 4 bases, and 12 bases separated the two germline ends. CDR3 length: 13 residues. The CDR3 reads CASRKTATTEAFF. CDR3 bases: TGTGCCAGCAGGAAGACAGCCACCACTGAAGCTTTCTTT.

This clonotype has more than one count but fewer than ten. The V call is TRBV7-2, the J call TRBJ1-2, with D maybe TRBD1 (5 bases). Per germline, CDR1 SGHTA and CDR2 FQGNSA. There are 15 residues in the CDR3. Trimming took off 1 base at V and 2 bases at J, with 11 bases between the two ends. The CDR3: CASSLEYRSNYGYTF. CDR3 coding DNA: TGTGCCAGCAGCTTAGAGTACAGGTCCAACTATGGCTACACCTTC.

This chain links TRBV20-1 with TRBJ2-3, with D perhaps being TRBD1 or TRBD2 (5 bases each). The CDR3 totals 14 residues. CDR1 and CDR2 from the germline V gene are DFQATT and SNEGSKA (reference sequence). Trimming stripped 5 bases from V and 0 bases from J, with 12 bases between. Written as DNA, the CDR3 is TGCAGTGCTGGATCAGGGACCAGCACAGATACGCAGTATTTT. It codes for CSAGSGTSTDTQYF.

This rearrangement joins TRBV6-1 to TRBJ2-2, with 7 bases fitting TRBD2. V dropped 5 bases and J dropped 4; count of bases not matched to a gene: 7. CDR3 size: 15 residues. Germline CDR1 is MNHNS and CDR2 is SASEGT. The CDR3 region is CASSRTSFGTGELFF. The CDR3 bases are TGTGCCAGCAGTCGGACTAGTTTTGGCACCGGGGAGCTGTTTTTT.

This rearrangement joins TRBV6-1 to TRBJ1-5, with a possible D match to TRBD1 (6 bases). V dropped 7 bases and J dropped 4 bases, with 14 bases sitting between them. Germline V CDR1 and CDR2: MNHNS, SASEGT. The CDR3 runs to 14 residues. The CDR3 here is CASKGGVGNQPQHF. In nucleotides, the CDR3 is TGTGCCAGCAAGGGGGGTGTGGGGAATCAGCCCCAGCATTTT.

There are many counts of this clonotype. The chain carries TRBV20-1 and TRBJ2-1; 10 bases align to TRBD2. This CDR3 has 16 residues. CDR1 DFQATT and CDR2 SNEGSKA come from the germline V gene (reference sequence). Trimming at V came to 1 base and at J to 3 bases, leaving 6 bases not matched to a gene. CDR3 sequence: CSARVIAGGNYNEQFF. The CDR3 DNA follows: TGCAGTGCTAGAGTGATAGCGGGAGGTAACTACAATGAGCAGTTCTTC.

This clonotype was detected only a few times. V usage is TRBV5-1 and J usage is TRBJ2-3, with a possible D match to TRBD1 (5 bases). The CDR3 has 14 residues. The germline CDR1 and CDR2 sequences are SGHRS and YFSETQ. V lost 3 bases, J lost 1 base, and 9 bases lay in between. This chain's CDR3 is CASSSSTGTDTQYF. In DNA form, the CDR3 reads TGCGCCAGCAGCTCCTCGACAGGCACAGATACGCAGTATTTT.

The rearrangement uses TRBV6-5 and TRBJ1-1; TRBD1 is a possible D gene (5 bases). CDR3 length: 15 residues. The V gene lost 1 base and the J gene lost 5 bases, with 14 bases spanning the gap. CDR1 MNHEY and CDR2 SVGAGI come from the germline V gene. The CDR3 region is CASSYLPQSGTEAFF. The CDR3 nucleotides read TGTGCCAGCAGTTACTTACCCCAATCAGGGACTGAAGCTTTCTTT.